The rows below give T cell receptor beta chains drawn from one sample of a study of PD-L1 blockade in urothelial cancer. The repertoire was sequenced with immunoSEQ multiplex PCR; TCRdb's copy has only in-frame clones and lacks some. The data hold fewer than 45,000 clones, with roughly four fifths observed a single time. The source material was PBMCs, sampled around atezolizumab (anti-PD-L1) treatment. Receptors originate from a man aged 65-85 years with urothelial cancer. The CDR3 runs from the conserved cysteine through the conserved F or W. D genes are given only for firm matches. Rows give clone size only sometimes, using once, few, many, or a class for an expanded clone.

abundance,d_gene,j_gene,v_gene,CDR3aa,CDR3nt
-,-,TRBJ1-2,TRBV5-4,CASLPSGGLNYGYTF,TGTGCCAGTCTGCCCTCAGGTGGACTGAACTATGGCTACACCTTC
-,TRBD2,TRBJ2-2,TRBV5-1,CASSLAATSGRSNTGELFF,TGCGCCAGCAGCTTGGCCGCGACTAGCGGGAGGAGCAACACCGGGGAGCTGTTTTTT
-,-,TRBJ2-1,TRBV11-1,CASSLAANEQFF,TGTGCCAGCAGCTTAGCAGCCAATGAGCAGTTCTTC
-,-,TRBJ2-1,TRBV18,CASSAGQGQFF,TGTGCCAGCTCAGCAGGGCAGGGGCAGTTCTTC
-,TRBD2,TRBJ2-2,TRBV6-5,CASSYASGSSGELFF,TGTGCCAGCAGTTACGCTAGCGGGAGTTCCGGGGAGCTGTTTTTT
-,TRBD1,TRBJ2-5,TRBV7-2,CASTLTGGDGETQYF,TGTGCCAGCACCCTTACAGGGGGCGATGGAGAGACCCAGTACTTC
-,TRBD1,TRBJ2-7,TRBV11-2,CASSPRQGGSGEQYF,TGTGCCAGCAGCCCCAGACAGGGCGGATCGGGCGAGCAGTACTTC
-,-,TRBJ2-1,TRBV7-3,CASSFENYNEQFF,TGTGCCAGCAGCTTCGAGAATTACAATGAGCAGTTCTTC
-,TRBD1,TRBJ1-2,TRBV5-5,CASRLQGTYGYTF,TGTGCCAGCAGGTTACAGGGGACCTATGGCTACACCTTC
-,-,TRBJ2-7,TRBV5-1,CASSLAGQGTYEQYF,TGCGCCAGCAGCTTGGCTGGTCAGGGCACTTACGAGCAGTACTTC
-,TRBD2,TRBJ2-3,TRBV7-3,CASSSSGTSGHTQYF,TGTGCCAGCAGCTCCTCCGGGACTAGCGGACATACGCAGTATTTT
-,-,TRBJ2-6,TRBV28,CASSADSAISGANVLTF,TGTGCCAGCAGCGCCGACAGTGCAATCTCTGGGGCCAACGTCCTGACTTTC
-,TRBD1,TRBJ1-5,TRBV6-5,CASSSTGDQPQHF,TGTGCCAGCAGTTCTACAGGGGACCAGCCCCAGCATTTT
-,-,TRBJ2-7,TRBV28,CASRQISYEQYF,TGTGCCAGCAGACAGATCTCCTACGAGCAGTACTTC
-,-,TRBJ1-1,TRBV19,CASKGGTNTEAFF,TGTGCCAGTAAGGGGGGGACGAACACTGAAGCTTTCTTT
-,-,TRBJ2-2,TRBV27,CASSGNRAGELFF,TGTGCCAGCAGTGGAAACAGGGCCGGGGAGCTGTTTTTT
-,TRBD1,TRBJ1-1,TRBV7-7,CASSLSGQGRGYTEAFF,TGTGCCAGCAGCTTATCAGGACAGGGGAGAGGGTACACTGAAGCTTTCTTT
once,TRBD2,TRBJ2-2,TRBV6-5,CASSYLAGANTGELFF,TGTGCCAGCAGTTACTTAGCGGGTGCTAACACCGGGGAGCTGTTTTTT
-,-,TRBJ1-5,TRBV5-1,CASSPQWPLGAYSNQPQHF,TGCGCCAGCAGCCCCCAGTGGCCTCTAGGGGCTTATAGCAATCAGCCCCAGCATTTT
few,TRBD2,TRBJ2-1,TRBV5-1,CASRPRIAGNNEQFF,TGCGCCAGCAGACCCCGGATAGCGGGAAACAATGAGCAGTTCTTC
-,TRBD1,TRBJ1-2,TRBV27,CASSFYPGTGNGYTF,TGTGCCAGCAGTTTTTACCCCGGGACAGGGAATGGCTACACCTTC
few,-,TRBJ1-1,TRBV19,CASRDKMNTEAFF,TGTGCCAGTAGGGACAAAATGAACACTGAAGCTTTCTTT
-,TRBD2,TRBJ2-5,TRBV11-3,CASSMQLAGGVETQYF,TGTGCCAGCAGCATGCAACTAGCGGGGGGTGTAGAGACCCAGTACTTC
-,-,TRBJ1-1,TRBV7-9,CASRGGAGSSDTEAFF,TGTGCCAGCAGAGGAGGGGCAGGTTCGTCGGACACTGAAGCTTTCTTT
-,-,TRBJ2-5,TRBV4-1,CASSQGGWERLETQYF,TGCGCCAGCAGCCAAGGGGGATGGGAGCGGCTAGAGACCCAGTACTTC
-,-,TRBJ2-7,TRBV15,CATSRDAAEQYF,TGTGCCACCAGCAGAGATGCGGCAGAGCAGTACTTC
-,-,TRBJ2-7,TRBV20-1,CSAGPSYEQYF,TGCAGTGCGGGGCCCTCCTACGAGCAGTACTTC
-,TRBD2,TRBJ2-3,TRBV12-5,CASGLVRGLATDTQYF,TGTGCTAGTGGTTTGGTACGGGGACTAGCCACAGATACGCAGTATTTT
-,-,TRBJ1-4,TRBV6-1,CASREDPNEKLFF,TGTGCCAGCAGGGAGGATCCGAATGAAAAACTGTTTTTT
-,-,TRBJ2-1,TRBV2,CASSGASAEQFF,TGTGCCAGCAGTGGGGCTAGCGCTGAGCAGTTCTTC
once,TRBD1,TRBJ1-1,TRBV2,CASSYQGVTNTEAFF,TGTGCCAGCAGCTACCAGGGGGTAACGAACACTGAAGCTTTCTTT
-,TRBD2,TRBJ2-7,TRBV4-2,CASSQDRRAGGSYEQYF,TGTGCCAGCAGCCAAGATCGACGGGCGGGGGGATCCTACGAGCAGTACTTC
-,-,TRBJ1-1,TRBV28,CASSSPGFIEAFF,TGTGCCAGCAGTTCCCCGGGGTTCATTGAAGCTTTCTTT
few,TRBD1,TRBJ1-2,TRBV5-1,CASTGTGVSYGYTF,TGCGCCAGCACGGGGACAGGGGTCAGCTATGGCTACACCTTC
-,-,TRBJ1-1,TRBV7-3,CASSLTSAEAFF,TGTGCCAGCAGCTTAACGAGCGCTGAAGCTTTCTTT